The source of this TCR beta chain is a study of blood T cell repertoires in COVID-19. About the research overall: Some COVID-19 samples were acute and others convalescent; all came from the United States, Italy and Spain.

The germline gives CDR1 MNHEY, CDR2 SVGAGI. Germline trimming cut 6 bases from V and 2 bases from J; bases unmatched to any gene: 3. The CDR3 length is 13 residues. Clones were read by immunoSEQ multiplex PCR, and TCRdb kept only the in-frame ones, dropping some. Of a few hundred thousand clones listed, 70% to 85% are singletons. The sequenced sample consisted of peripheral blood. The chain links TRBV6-5 to TRBJ2-5; TRBD1 matches 7 bases. The sequence came from a woman between 40 and 55 years old who had recovered from COVID-19. The CDR3 region is CASSNRGQETQYF. The CDR3 DNA reads as TGTGCCAGCAGCAACAGGGGTCAAGAGACCCAGTACTTC.